Listed below are T cell receptor beta chains from one sample, sequenced in a study of T cell responses to AZD1222 COVID-19 vaccine. Repertoires were generated with immunoSEQ multiplex PCR, while TCRdb's copy carries only in-frame clones and drops some. This table holds around 50,000 clones, around 80% found once. The sample in question was peripheral blood, obtained on day 0 of AZD1222 vaccination. The receptors were sampled from an adult in good health. The CDR3 runs from the conserved cysteine through the conserved F or W. The order of the fields is clone size, V gene, D gene, J gene, CDR3 protein, CDR3 DNA. D genes are given only for firm matches. Only part of the rows carry a size: once, few, many, or a class if the clone is expanded.

-	TRBV7-2	TRBD1	TRBJ2-5	CASSLVVRGPETQYF	TGTGCCAGCAGCTTAGTGGTCAGGGGGCCAGAGACCCAGTACTTC
-	TRBV18	-	TRBJ2-5	CASSPRGGETQYF	TGTGCCAGCTCCCCGAGGGGGGGTGAGACCCAGTACTTC
-	TRBV7-2	-	TRBJ2-1	CASSPGVARNEQFF	TGTGCCAGCAGCCCAGGGGTGGCCAGAAATGAGCAGTTCTTC
-	TRBV5-1	-	TRBJ2-7	CASSLDNGYEQYF	TGCGCCAGCAGCTTGGATAACGGCTACGAGCAGTACTTC
-	TRBV7-2	TRBD1	TRBJ2-1	CASSLPGQSYNEQFF	TGTGCCAGCAGCTTACCGGGACAGTCCTACAATGAGCAGTTCTTC
-	TRBV7-2	TRBD1	TRBJ1-5	CASSFVSGGGQPQHF	TGTGCCAGCAGCTTTGTTTCAGGGGGAGGACAGCCCCAGCATTTT
-	TRBV5-4	TRBD2	TRBJ2-1	CASSLKRLAGYNEQFF	TGTGCCAGCAGCTTGAAACGACTAGCGGGGTACAATGAGCAGTTCTTC
-	TRBV6-2/TRBV6-3	-	TRBJ1-5	CASSDPSKPQHF	TGTGCCAGCAGTGACCCCTCAAAGCCCCAGCATTTT
-	TRBV2	-	TRBJ1-4	CASSVWTLNEKLFF	TGTGCCAGCAGTGTCTGGACCCTTAATGAAAAACTGTTTTTT
-	TRBV5-6	-	TRBJ2-5	CASSIGVQETQYF	TGTGCCAGCAGCATTGGGGTACAAGAGACCCAGTACTTC
-	TRBV6-6	TRBD2	TRBJ2-1	CASSPPRSGGINEQFF	TGTGCCAGCAGTCCCCCTAGGAGCGGGGGGATCAATGAGCAGTTCTTC
once	TRBV28	-	TRBJ1-4	CASSTRRGLREKLFF	TGTGCCAGCAGTACGCGTCGAGGGTTGAGGGAAAAACTGTTTTTT
-	TRBV5-1	TRBD1	TRBJ2-1	CASSLEGQGINEQFF	TGCGCCAGCAGCTTGGAGGGACAGGGGATCAATGAGCAGTTCTTC
-	TRBV7-2	-	TRBJ1-5	CASSPDRRNQPQHF	TGTGCCAGCAGTCCGGACAGACGCAATCAGCCCCAGCATTTT
-	TRBV6-2/TRBV6-3	-	TRBJ2-7	CASSYTAGPYEQYF	TGTGCCAGCAGTTACACCGCAGGACCCTACGAGCAGTACTTC
-	TRBV4-1	TRBD2	TRBJ2-3	CASSRTSGVTDTQYF	TGCGCCAGCAGCCGGACTAGCGGGGTCACAGATACGCAGTATTTT
once	TRBV6-6	TRBD1	TRBJ1-2	CASSYSTRGEGYTF	TGTGCCAGCAGTTACTCGACCAGGGGGGAGGGCTACACCTTC
-	TRBV7-9	-	TRBJ1-4	CASSLDGGTNEKLFF	TGTGCCAGCAGCTTAGATGGGGGCACTAATGAAAAACTGTTTTTT
-	TRBV5-4	-	TRBJ2-5	CASSSTLVARTQYF	TGTGCCAGCAGCTCGACTTTGGTAGCTCGGACCCAGTACTTC
-	TRBV11-3	-	TRBJ2-7	CASSLGSPDLYEQYF	TGTGCCAGCAGCTTAGGGTCACCCGACCTGTACGAGCAGTACTTC
once	TRBV6-6	-	TRBJ1-1	CASSHLSFPMNTEAFF	TGTGCCAGCAGTCATCTCAGTTTTCCCATGAACACTGAAGCTTTCTTT
-	TRBV15	TRBD1	TRBJ2-7	CATSVGQGSYEQYF	TGTGCCACCAGCGTCGGACAGGGATCCTACGAGCAGTACTTC
-	TRBV24-1	TRBD1	TRBJ2-1	CATSDSGQGTAGGDEQFF	TGTGCCACCAGTGACTCCGGACAGGGGACAGCAGGTGGGGATGAGCAGTTCTTC
-	TRBV6-1	TRBD1	TRBJ1-1	CASSELTGVSEAFF	TGTGCCAGCAGTGAATTGACAGGGGTCAGTGAAGCTTTCTTT
-	TRBV5-6	-	TRBJ2-5	CASSRVIETQYF	TGTGCCAGCAGCCGTGTTATAGAGACCCAGTACTTC
once	TRBV6-2/TRBV6-3	-	TRBJ1-5	CASSYGTTNQPQHF	TGTGCCAGCAGTTATGGGACAACTAATCAGCCCCAGCATTTT
-	TRBV5-4	TRBD1	TRBJ1-6	CASSNRQGASSPLHF	TGTGCCAGCAGCAACAGACAGGGGGCAAGTTCACCCCTCCACTTT
once	TRBV7-2	-	TRBJ2-6	CASSPGPGANVLTF	TGTGCCAGCAGCCCCGGCCCTGGGGCCAACGTCCTGACTTTC
few	TRBV7-2	-	TRBJ1-5	CASSLWSNQPQHF	TGTGCCAGCAGCTTGTGGAGCAATCAGCCCCAGCATTTT
-	TRBV19	-	TRBJ1-1	CASSIGNTEAFF	TGTGCCAGTAGTATAGGCAACACTGAAGCTTTCTTT
few	TRBV24-1	-	TRBJ2-1	CATSDVGGYNEQFF	TGTGCCACCAGTGACGTCGGGGGCTACAATGAGCAGTTCTTC
-	TRBV14	-	TRBJ1-6	CASSQVAYNSPLHF	TGTGCCAGCAGCCAAGTGGCGTATAATTCACCCCTCCACTTT
-	TRBV6-2/TRBV6-3	-	TRBJ1-6	CASSFPGSPLHF	TGTGCCAGCAGTTTTCCCGGGTCACCCCTCCACTTT
-	TRBV7-9	-	TRBJ1-2	CASSWGDGRLGYTF	TGTGCCAGCAGCTGGGGGGACGGACGTCTTGGCTACACCTTC
few	TRBV5-1	TRBD1	TRBJ1-3	CASSLQGGTGNTIYF	TGCGCCAGCAGCTTGCAGGGGGGAACTGGAAACACCATATATTTT
-	TRBV7-9	TRBD2	TRBJ2-2	CASSYPGLANTGELFF	TGTGCCAGCAGCTACCCGGGACTAGCGAACACCGGGGAGCTGTTTTTT
-	TRBV7-2	-	TRBJ1-6	CASSKAVRSSYNSPLHF	TGTGCCAGCAGCAAGGCGGTTAGAAGCTCCTATAATTCACCCCTCCACTTT
-	TRBV27	-	TRBJ1-5	CASSPTGTYQPQHF	TGTGCCAGCAGTCCAACCGGGACATATCAGCCCCAGCATTTT
-	TRBV7-2	-	TRBJ1-2	CASSPQDRPGYGYTF	TGTGCCAGCAGCCCACAGGACCGGCCGGGCTATGGCTACACCTTC
-	TRBV7-9	TRBD1	TRBJ1-5	CASSRGTGSNQPQHF	TGTGCCAGCAGCCGCGGGACAGGGAGCAATCAGCCCCAGCATTTT
-	TRBV28	-	TRBJ1-2	CAAGLVYTF	TGTGCCGCGGGACTAGTCTACACCTTC
-	TRBV3-1/TRBV3-2	-	TRBJ1-3	CASSPSQSGAAGNTIYF	TGTGCCAGCAGCCCTTCTCAATCCGGGGCAGCTGGAAACACCATATATTTT
-	TRBV29-1	TRBD1	TRBJ1-1	CSVSQGAGSTEAFF	TGCAGCGTATCACAGGGGGCTGGGAGCACTGAAGCTTTCTTT
-	TRBV21-1	-	TRBJ1-3	CASRAEGAGNTIYF	TGTGCCAGCAGGGCGGAGGGGGCTGGAAACACCATATATTTT
-	TRBV19	-	TRBJ2-7	CASSIGLETYEQYF	TGTGCCAGTAGTATCGGTCTAGAAACCTACGAGCAGTACTTC
-	TRBV4-2	-	TRBJ1-1	CASSQDSYVNTEAFF	TGTGCCAGCAGCCAGGACAGTTACGTGAACACTGAAGCTTTCTTT
-	TRBV5-1	TRBD1	TRBJ1-1	CASSPRQGSGLMNTEAFF	TGCGCCAGCAGCCCGCGACAGGGGTCGGGGCTAATGAACACTGAAGCTTTCTTT
once	TRBV19	TRBD2	TRBJ2-1	CATVSEKAGATYNEQFF	TGTGCCACCGTGTCGGAGAAAGCGGGAGCCACCTACAATGAGCAGTTCTTC
-	TRBV9	-	TRBJ2-5	CASSVGIGIETQYF	TGTGCCAGCAGCGTAGGAATAGGGATAGAGACCCAGTACTTC
-	TRBV28	TRBD2	TRBJ2-3	CASTSYGTIRAQYF	TGTGCCAGCACCTCTTACGGGACTATCCGGGCGCAGTATTTT
-	TRBV5-1	TRBD1	TRBJ2-7	CASSLGGQAKTYEQYF	TGCGCCAGCAGCTTGGGGGGACAGGCAAAAACCTACGAGCAGTACTTC
few	TRBV24-1	TRBD2	TRBJ2-1	CATGWTSGSSNEQFF	TGTGCCACCGGGTGGACTAGCGGGAGTTCCAATGAGCAGTTCTTC
-	TRBV4-3	-	TRBJ2-5	CASSPRWGVRETQYF	TGCGCCAGCAGCCCCCGTTGGGGGGTTCGGGAGACCCAGTACTTC
once	TRBV7-2	-	TRBJ2-5	CASSLTETQYF	TGTGCCAGCAGCTTAACAGAGACCCAGTACTTC
-	TRBV10-2	TRBD1	TRBJ1-4	CASTPGQGRATNEKLFF	TGCGCCAGCACCCCGGGACAGGGGAGGGCAACTAATGAAAAACTGTTTTTT